This is a list of T cell receptor beta chains from one sample in a study of control samples from healthy donors and cancer patients. Data came from immunoSEQ multiplex PCR; TCRdb stores just in-frame clones and leaves some out. The data show 100,000 to 150,000 clones, with around nine tenths seen just once and 2.5% held by the top ten. The material sequenced was blood. The receptors shown here come from a man aged 40-49 years in good health. The CDR3 runs from the conserved cysteine through the conserved F or W. Each record gives: D gene, clone size, V gene, J gene, CDR3 protein, CDR3 DNA. A D gene is named only where the DNA matches it firmly. Clone size is stated in some rows and not others, as once, few, many or a class when expanded.

d_gene: TRBD2
abundance: NA
v_gene: TRBV9
j_gene: TRBJ2-3
CDR3aa: CASSVVLAGGADTQYF
CDR3nt: TGTGCCAGCAGCGTAGTCCTAGCGGGCGGGGCAGATACGCAGTATTTT

d_gene: NA
abundance: NA
v_gene: TRBV5-3
j_gene: TRBJ2-1
CDR3aa: CARSSGEQFF
CDR3nt: TGTGCCAGAAGCTCGGGGGAGCAGTTCTTC

d_gene: NA
abundance: NA
v_gene: TRBV9
j_gene: TRBJ1-5
CDR3aa: CASSVRDSNQPQHF
CDR3nt: TGTGCCAGCAGCGTACGGGATAGCAATCAGCCCCAGCATTTT

d_gene: NA
abundance: NA
v_gene: TRBV6-1
j_gene: TRBJ1-6
CDR3aa: CASSEVGSYNSPLHF
CDR3nt: TGTGCCAGCAGTGAAGTCGGGTCCTATAATTCACCCCTCCACTTT

d_gene: NA
abundance: NA
v_gene: TRBV2
j_gene: TRBJ1-5
CDR3aa: CASSEAGAGYSNQPQHF
CDR3nt: TGTGCCAGCAGTGAAGCAGGGGCGGGATATAGCAATCAGCCCCAGCATTTT

d_gene: NA
abundance: NA
v_gene: TRBV28
j_gene: TRBJ2-7
CDR3aa: CASSLPLATAVPTYEQYF
CDR3nt: TGTGCCAGCAGTTTACCCCTCGCCACCGCAGTCCCCACCTACGAGCAGTACTTC

d_gene: NA
abundance: NA
v_gene: TRBV24-1
j_gene: TRBJ2-2
CDR3aa: CATSDLGGTGELFF
CDR3nt: TGTGCCACCAGTGATTTGGGGGGCACCGGGGAGCTGTTTTTT

d_gene: NA
abundance: NA
v_gene: TRBV7-3
j_gene: TRBJ2-3
CDR3aa: CASSLAPGGTDTQYF
CDR3nt: TGTGCCAGCAGCTTAGCGCCGGGGGGCACAGATACGCAGTATTTT

d_gene: NA
abundance: NA
v_gene: TRBV7-9
j_gene: TRBJ2-7
CDR3aa: CASSGPQALYEQYF
CDR3nt: TGTGCCAGCAGCGGTCCCCAAGCCCTCTACGAGCAGTACTTC

d_gene: NA
abundance: NA
v_gene: TRBV5-4
j_gene: TRBJ2-5
CDR3aa: CASSREAGGRETQYF
CDR3nt: TGTGCCAGCAGCCGGGAGGCAGGGGGTAGGGAGACCCAGTACTTC

d_gene: NA
abundance: NA
v_gene: TRBV2
j_gene: TRBJ1-1
CDR3aa: CASLYRAATEAFF
CDR3nt: TGTGCCAGCCTTTACAGGGCAGCCACTGAAGCTTTCTTT

d_gene: TRBD1
abundance: NA
v_gene: TRBV5-4
j_gene: TRBJ1-2
CDR3aa: CASTTDRAGGYTF
CDR3nt: TGTGCCAGCACCACGGACAGGGCGGGCGGCTACACCTTC

d_gene: NA
abundance: NA
v_gene: TRBV6-2/TRBV6-3
j_gene: TRBJ2-5
CDR3aa: CASSYSRGGETQYF
CDR3nt: TGTGCCAGCAGTTACTCCCGGGGAGGAGAGACCCAGTACTTC

d_gene: NA
abundance: NA
v_gene: TRBV29-1
j_gene: TRBJ2-1
CDR3aa: CSVEARLNEQFF
CDR3nt: TGCAGCGTTGAAGCGCGGCTCAATGAGCAGTTCTTC

d_gene: NA
abundance: few
v_gene: TRBV6-5
j_gene: TRBJ1-3
CDR3aa: CASGLGGRGNTIYF
CDR3nt: TGTGCCAGCGGCCTGGGAGGGCGCGGAAACACCATATATTTT

d_gene: NA
abundance: NA
v_gene: TRBV7-8
j_gene: TRBJ1-5
CDR3aa: CASSLDRVGNQPQHF
CDR3nt: TGTGCCAGCAGCTTAGACAGGGTGGGGAATCAGCCCCAGCATTTT

d_gene: NA
abundance: NA
v_gene: TRBV7-3
j_gene: TRBJ2-7
CDR3aa: CASSQQGGPSYEQYF
CDR3nt: TGTGCCAGCAGCCAACAGGGGGGGCCCTCCTACGAGCAGTACTTC

d_gene: NA
abundance: once
v_gene: TRBV5-6
j_gene: TRBJ2-2
CDR3aa: CASSFGAGDLRGELFF
CDR3nt: TGTGCCAGCAGCTTTGGGGCAGGGGACCTCAGGGGGGAGCTGTTTTTT

d_gene: NA
abundance: NA
v_gene: TRBV18
j_gene: TRBJ1-6
CDR3aa: CASSPTEKRDLHF
CDR3nt: TGTGCCAGCTCACCAACAGAGAAGAGGGACCTCCACTTT

d_gene: NA
abundance: NA
v_gene: TRBV10-3
j_gene: TRBJ2-3
CDR3aa: CAISESGSWDTQYF
CDR3nt: TGTGCCATCAGTGAGTCAGGTAGCTGGGATACGCAGTATTTT

d_gene: NA
abundance: NA
v_gene: TRBV5-5
j_gene: TRBJ2-5
CDR3aa: CASSLDWGRETQYF
CDR3nt: TGTGCCAGCAGCTTGGATTGGGGTCGAGAGACCCAGTACTTC

d_gene: NA
abundance: NA
v_gene: TRBV7-6
j_gene: TRBJ2-2
CDR3aa: CASSLARGGSGELFF
CDR3nt: TGTGCCAGCAGCTTAGCTCGGGGTGGTTCCGGGGAGCTGTTTTTT

d_gene: TRBD1
abundance: NA
v_gene: TRBV7-9
j_gene: TRBJ2-7
CDR3aa: CASSPGTGPYEQYF
CDR3nt: TGTGCCAGCAGTCCCGGGACAGGGCCTTACGAGCAGTACTTC

d_gene: TRBD1
abundance: NA
v_gene: TRBV27
j_gene: TRBJ1-1
CDR3aa: CASSLGQGFSTEAFF
CDR3nt: TGTGCCAGCAGCCTGGGACAGGGTTTTAGCACTGAAGCTTTCTTT

d_gene: NA
abundance: NA
v_gene: TRBV20-1
j_gene: TRBJ2-3
CDR3aa: CSSPDTQYF
CDR3nt: TGCAGTTCCCCAGATACGCAGTATTTT

d_gene: NA
abundance: NA
v_gene: TRBV5-1
j_gene: TRBJ2-4
CDR3aa: CASSPTGLAGKNIQYF
CDR3nt: TGCGCCAGCAGCCCTACGGGCCTAGCTGGCAAAAACATTCAGTACTTC

d_gene: TRBD2
abundance: NA
v_gene: TRBV3-1/TRBV3-2
j_gene: TRBJ2-5
CDR3aa: CASSLRGGRETQYF
CDR3nt: TGTGCCAGCAGCTTACGGGGGGGCCGGGAGACCCAGTACTTC

d_gene: NA
abundance: NA
v_gene: TRBV5-1
j_gene: TRBJ2-1
CDR3aa: CASSIGLLTNEQFF
CDR3nt: TGCGCCAGCAGCATTGGACTCTTAACCAATGAGCAGTTCTTC

d_gene: NA
abundance: once
v_gene: TRBV19
j_gene: TRBJ2-7
CDR3aa: CASSNQGEVEQYF
CDR3nt: TGTGCCAGTAGTAACCAGGGGGAGGTCGAGCAGTACTTC

d_gene: NA
abundance: NA
v_gene: TRBV6-1
j_gene: TRBJ2-7
CDR3aa: CASSEPLDRRTYEQYF
CDR3nt: TGTGCCAGCAGTGAACCCTTGGACAGAAGGACCTACGAGCAGTACTTC